Presented here are 26 T cell receptor beta chains from one specimen sequenced in a study of T-cell memory formation after mild COVID-19. TCRdb re-derived calls from the 5' RACE reads in MiXCR, one entry per CDR3 protein. Of 550,000 to 700,000 distinct CDR3 sequences in the sample, about 20% are singletons; the top ten hold about 12%. Sequenced material: PBMCs or a T cell subset sorted from them (not recorded which). The source is an adult woman who had mild COVID-19 (a few samples of this study predate the infection). Cell type and time point are not known.

In this sample, this clonotype turned up many times. This chain connects TRBV9 to TRBJ2-2; no definite D call. This CDR3 region has 17 residues. V lost 0 bases to trimming and J lost 4 bases, with 16 bases between them. Germline CDR1 reads SGDLS; CDR2 reads YYNGEE. CDR3 region: CASSVVGDPKGTGELFF. CDR3 DNA sequence: TGTGCCAGCAGCGTAGTCGGAGACCCCAAGGGCACCGGGGAGCTGTTTTTT.

CDR3 DNA sequence: TGTGCCTGGAGTGTTGGGACAGGGGTGCCTCACGAGCAGTACTTC. This codes for CAWSVGTGVPHEQYF. The chain is built from TRBV30 and TRBJ2-7, with TRBD1 identical over 10 bases. The ends lost 0 bases at V and 5 bases at J; junction bases unmatched: 7. The CDR3 contains 15 residues. Per the germline V gene, CDR1 is GTSNPN and CDR2 is SVGIG (reference sequence).

The DNA for the CDR3 is TGTGCCAGCAGCTTGCCTTCCTCCGCTCTCTTCGGGGCCAACGTCCTGACTTTC. Translating it yields CASSLPSSALFGANVLTF. The genes are TRBV7-9 and TRBJ2-6; D remains unclear. The germline gives CDR1 SEHNR, CDR2 FQNEAQ (reference sequence). This CDR3 is 18 amino acids long. Deletions cut 3 bases from V and 4 bases from J, with 19 bases between.

This clonotype appeared many times. The rearrangement links TRBV7-8 to TRBJ2-1, with 12 bases identical to TRBD2. CDR1 and CDR2 from the germline V gene are SGHVS and FQNEAQ. The junction had 4 bases not matched to a gene; V was cut back by 9 bases and J by 1 base. This CDR3 contains 15 residues. CDR3 nucleotides: TGTGCCAGTACCCTAGCGGGGGGGTCCTACAATGAGCAGTTCTTC. Residues: CASTLAGGSYNEQFF.

The rearrangement links TRBV6-5 to TRBJ2-2; perhaps TRBD1 as D (5 bases). The CDR3 has 13 amino acids. V lost 0 bases and J 15 bases, leaving 14 bases between the germline ends. Germline assignment: CDR1 MNHEY and CDR2 SVGAGI. In nucleotides, the CDR3 is TGTGCCAGCAGTTACTCGAGCACAGGACGGTTGTTTTTT. Translation: CASSYSSTGRLFF.

A few counts support this clonotype. The gene calls are TRBV3-1 and TRBJ2-2; TRBD2 matches at 7 bases. The V and J ends lost 1 base and 4 bases, in that order; junction bases with no gene match: 6. CDR1 is LGHDT, CDR2 YNNKEL, per germline (reference sequence). The CDR3 loop spans 16 amino acids. The CDR3 DNA follows: TGTGCCAGCAGCCAAGCCCCGGGGGGTTCCACCGGGGAGCTGTTTTTT. Translating it yields CASSQAPGGSTGELFF.

This clonotype showed up just a few times. In DNA form, the CDR3 reads TGTGCCAGCAGCTTGGACAGCCTGTGGAGCTACACCTTC. As protein: CASSLDSLWSYTF. The chain has TRBV7-9 and TRBJ1-2; possibly TRBD1 for D (6 bases). The CDR3 loop spans 13 amino acids. Per the germline V gene, CDR1 is SEHNR and CDR2 is FQNEAQ (reference sequence). Trimming pared 3 bases from V and 9 bases from J, leaving 14 bases between. Full variable domain (remainder filled in from reference TRBV7-9 and TRBJ1-2): DTGVSQNPRHKITKRGQNVTFRCDPISEHNRLYWYRQTLGQGPEFLTYFQNEAQLEKSRLLSDRFSAERPKGSFSTLEIQRTEQGDSAMYLCASSLDSLWSYTFGSGTRLTVV.

The gene calls are TRBV5-1 and TRBJ2-1; 7 bases align to TRBD2. The CDR3 contains 15 residues. Trimming took 1 base from V and 11 from J; bases not matched to a gene: 12. The germline CDR1 and CDR2 sequences are SGHRS and YFSETQ. DNA for the CDR3: TGCGCCAGCAGCTTGATCGTCGGACTAGACAGTAAGCAGTTCTTC. The encoded protein is CASSLIVGLDSKQFF.

CDR3 coding DNA: TGTGCCAGCAGCTTGGGAGGGGGAATGGATACGCAGTATTTT. Protein: CASSLGGGMDTQYF. The V and J genes are TRBV7-9 and TRBJ2-3; D is perhaps TRBD2 (7 bases). Looked up from germline, CDR1 is SEHNR and CDR2 is FQNEAQ (reference sequence). This CDR3 has 14 amino acids. V gave up 3 bases and J gave up 6 bases, with 13 bases separating them.

The rearrangement uses TRBV10-3 and TRBJ2-3; a weak D match, TRBD2 (6 bases). The CDR3 has 12 amino acids. The V end was cut by 4 bases, the J end by 4 bases, with 6 bases between. Germline V gene lookup returns CDR1 ENHRY and CDR2 SYGVKD. CDR3 region: CAISGEADTQYF. DNA for the CDR3: TGTGCCATCAGTGGGGAGGCAGATACGCAGTATTTT.

This clonotype has just a few counts. The chain uses TRBV7-6 and TRBJ2-7; possible D gene TRBD2, 6 bases. The V gene lost 4 bases and the J gene lost 3 bases, with 13 bases spanning the gap. In germline, CDR1 is SGHVS, CDR2 FNYEAQ. The CDR3 sequence is 14 residues long. CDR3 bases: TGTGCCAGCAGCTCTGACCATAGCGGCTACGAGCAGTACTTC. This codes for CASSSDHSGYEQYF.

Ten or more counts support this clonotype. V usage is TRBV5-1 and J usage is TRBJ2-1, with 8 positions matching TRBD1. V lost 0 bases, J lost 7 bases, and 6 bases stayed unmatched. The CDR3 covers 15 residues. Per germline, CDR1 SGHRS and CDR2 YFSETQ. CDR3 in DNA: TGCGCCAGCAGCTTGGTGGGGACAGGACCAAATGAGCAGTTCTTC. Translated: CASSLVGTGPNEQFF.

DNA for the CDR3: TGTGCCAGCAGCTCTTGGGACAGGAACAATGAGCAGTTCTTC. It specifies CASSSWDRNNEQFF. The chain joins TRBV7-9 to TRBJ2-1, with 8 positions matching TRBD1. Germline CDR1 and CDR2: SEHNR and FQNEAQ (reference sequence). The CDR3 has 14 amino acids. V lost 4 bases to trimming and J lost 5 bases; unmatched junction nucleotides: 4. The full variable domain, rest sourced from reference TRBV7-9 and TRBJ2-1, is DTGVSQNPRHKITKRGQNVTFRCDPISEHNRLYWYRQTLGQGPEFLTYFQNEAQLEKSRLLSDRFSAERPKGSFSTLEIQRTEQGDSAMYLCASSSWDRNNEQFFGPGTRLTVL.

V usage is TRBV2 and J usage is TRBJ2-1, with 8 bases matching TRBD1. Per germline, CDR1 SNHLY and CDR2 FYNNEI. J lost 4 bases, V lost 4 bases, and 12 bases had no gene match. The CDR3 contains 17 residues. The CDR3 is CASSGPPPGQVYNEQFF. CDR3 in DNA: TGTGCCAGCAGTGGGCCTCCTCCGGGACAGGTATACAATGAGCAGTTCTTC. Full variable domain (outside the CDR3, taken from reference TRBV2 and TRBJ2-1): EPEVTQTPSHQVTQMGQEVILRCVPISNHLYFYWYRQILGQKVEFLVSFYNNEISEKSEIFDDQFSVERPDGSNFTLKIRSTKLEDSAMYFCASSGPPPGQVYNEQFFGPGTRLTVL.

The chain recombines TRBV7-8 with TRBJ2-3, with 8 bases fitting TRBD2. The CDR3 totals 16 residues. The germline V gene encodes CDR1 SGHVS and CDR2 FQNEAQ. The V segment lost 1 base and the J segment 5 bases; nucleotides outside the gene matches: 8. This chain's CDR3 is CASSLVYGRGGDTQYF. As DNA, the CDR3 is TGTGCCAGCAGCTTAGTGTACGGGAGGGGGGGAGATACGCAGTATTTT.

The V call is TRBV5-1, the J call TRBJ2-5; D possibly corresponds to TRBD1 (6 bases). Germline CDR1 is SGHRS and CDR2 is YFSETQ. V was pared by 3 bases and J by 3 bases, with 9 bases between. The CDR3 runs 13 residues. CDR3 bases: TGCGCCAGCAGCTGGGGACACGAAGAGACCCAGTACTTC. Protein: CASSWGHEETQYF.

This clonotype turned up a few times. The rearrangement joins TRBV20-1 to TRBJ2-7, with 7 bases lining up with TRBD1. The junction had 8 bases not matched to a gene; V was cut back by 6 bases and J by 3 bases. The CDR3 sequence is 13 residues long. CDR1 DFQATT and CDR2 SNEGSKA come from the germline V gene (reference sequence). CDR3 loop: CSAKDRRHYEQYF. The CDR3 coding sequence is TGCAGTGCCAAGGACAGGAGACACTACGAGCAGTACTTC.

A single count supports this clonotype. The CDR3 spells CASSVTRFDEQYF. CDR3 in DNA: TGTGCCAGCAGCGTGACTAGGTTTGACGAGCAGTACTTC. The V call is TRBV9, the J call TRBJ2-7; tentatively, D is TRBD2 (6 bases). CDR1 is SGDLS, CDR2 YYNGEE, per germline. The CDR3 runs 13 residues. Trimming stripped 2 bases from V and 5 bases from J, with 11 bases between.

This clonotype was found a few times. CDR3 sequence reads: CASRPPPAGNYGYTF. The CDR3, as DNA: TGTGCCAGCAGACCACCCCCGGCAGGGAACTATGGCTACACCTTC. The chain couples TRBV6-2 or TRBV6-3 to TRBJ1-2, with D tentatively TRBD1 (5 bases). Germline CDR1 reads MNHEY; CDR2 reads SVGEGT. The CDR3 extends over 15 amino acids. V gave up 6 bases and J gave up 2 bases, with 16 bases separating them.

V usage is TRBV7-9 and J usage is TRBJ2-1; 10 bases align to TRBD2. The V gene's germline CDR1 is SEHNR and CDR2 FQNEAQ (reference sequence). Trimming at V came to 4 bases and at J to 3 bases, leaving 3 bases not matched to a gene. This CDR3 has 15 residues. CDR3: CASSSAGGYYNEQFF. The CDR3 region has the DNA TGTGCCAGCAGCTCAGCGGGAGGGTACTACAATGAGCAGTTCTTC.

This clonotype turned up a few times. This sequence joins TRBV7-6 and TRBJ2-7, with D possibly being TRBD1 (6 bases). V lost 2 bases and J lost 3, with 8 bases in between. The CDR3 covers 13 residues. Looked up from germline, CDR1 is SGHVS and CDR2 is FNYEAQ. DNA for the CDR3: TGTGCCAGCAGCTTATCAGGGGTCTACGAGCAGTACTTC. It specifies CASSLSGVYEQYF.

Only a few counts were recorded for this clonotype. This chain joins TRBV24-1 and TRBJ2-1; D remains unclear. CDR3 length: 14 amino acids. Germline V gives CDR1 KGHDR, CDR2 SFDVKD. Trimming took off 2 bases at V and 12 bases at J, with 16 bases between the two ends. CDR3 sequence: CATSDYNTSNGQFF. The CDR3 region has the DNA TGTGCCACCAGTGATTATAACACATCTAACGGGCAGTTCTTC.

In this sample, this clonotype turned up a few times. This rearrangement joins TRBV5-6 to TRBJ1-2; D remains unclear. Germline-derived CDR1 and CDR2 are SGHDT and YYEEEE. Deletions cut 4 bases from V and 5 bases from J, with 9 bases between. This CDR3 contains 12 residues. The CDR3 DNA is TGTGCCAGCAGCGCGGACGGTTATGGCTACACCTTC. Translating it yields CASSADGYGYTF.

In its sample, this clonotype was seen a few times. V usage is TRBV7-8 and J usage is TRBJ2-7; weak D call: TRBD2 (6 bases). The CDR3 runs 14 residues. Germline-derived CDR1 and CDR2 are SGHVS and FQNEAQ. V was cut by 4 bases and J by 5 bases, with 15 bases left in between. The CDR3 DNA sequence: TGTGCCAGCAGCTACGGGACTTCGGGGCACGAGCAGTACTTC. Amino acid sequence: CASSYGTSGHEQYF.

The rearrangement links TRBV20-1 to TRBJ2-7, with 12 bases fitting TRBD2. CDR1 is DFQATT and CDR2 is SNEGSKA in the germline V gene (reference sequence). This CDR3 is built from 14 residues. V shed 6 bases and J 0 bases; nucleotides not matched to a gene: 3. CDR3 amino acids: CSARTSGVSYEQYF. Written as DNA, the CDR3 is TGCAGTGCAAGGACTAGCGGGGTCTCCTACGAGCAGTACTTC.

This clonotype was seen more than once but under ten times. This chain uses TRBV20-1 with TRBJ2-7; D might be TRBD2 (5 bases). V gave up 3 bases and J gave up 3 bases, with 15 bases separating them. Germline CDR1 reads DFQATT; CDR2 reads SNEGSKA (reference sequence). The CDR3 extends over 14 amino acids. CDR3 sequence reads: CSASKDARDYEQYF. The CDR3 DNA reads TGCAGTGCTAGCAAGGACGCCCGGGACTACGAGCAGTACTTC.